These 10 T cell receptor beta chains originate from one sample sequenced in a study of shared clonotypes between healthy human individuals. Clones were sequenced by immunoSEQ multiplex PCR, and TCRdb holds only the in-frame ones, with some missing. The data contain roughly 2 million clones, roughly 94% of them singletons. Sequenced input: naive CD4+ T cells sorted from blood. Subset noted: CD45RA+ positively selected. These TCRs come from a man between 18 and 35 years old in good health.

The genes are TRBV2 and TRBJ2-1; a weak D match, TRBD2 (6 bases). This CDR3 comprises 13 residues. V was pared by 2 bases and J by 7 bases, with 9 bases between. Germline V lookup: CDR1 SNHLY, CDR2 FYNNEI. The DNA for the CDR3 is TGTGCCAGCAGTGAAATCCGGGGGAATGAGCAGTTCTTC. This sequence encodes CASSEIRGNEQFF.

This sequence joins TRBV12-5 and TRBJ2-7; TRBD1 matches at 7 bases. V dropped 1 base and J dropped 5; count of bases not matched to a gene: 2. Germline V gene data show CDR1 as LGHNT and CDR2 as FRNRAP. The CDR3 spans 13 residues. Written as DNA, the CDR3 is TGTGCTAGTGGTTTGGGACAGGGAAACGAGCAGTACTTC. This sequence encodes CASGLGQGNEQYF.

As regards this clone: This sample also contains other DNA sequences that code for the same CDR3. V usage is TRBV5-1 and J usage is TRBJ2-1; D unclear. CDR3 size: 15 residues. Germline V lookup: CDR1 SGHRS, CDR2 YFSETQ. V was pared by 0 bases and J by 0 bases, with 7 bases between. CDR3 residues: CASSLVGGSYNEQFF. The CDR3 nucleotides are TGCGCCAGCAGCTTGGTGGGTGGCTCCTACAATGAGCAGTTCTTC.

The chain combines TRBV30 with TRBJ1-4; 7 bases match TRBD1. Germline CDR1 GTSNPN, CDR2 SVGIG (reference sequence). V lost 0 bases to trimming and J lost 8 bases; unmatched junction nucleotides: 15. This CDR3 spans 17 amino acids. The CDR3 reads CAWSVGLGQSVGEKLFF. Here the CDR3 DNA reads TGTGCCTGGAGTGTAGGGTTGGGACAGTCGGTGGGGGAAAAACTGTTTTTT.

The chain links TRBV30 to TRBJ2-4, with TRBD2 matching 7 bases. The CDR3 totals 14 residues. The junction had 6 bases not matched to a gene; V was cut back by 0 bases and J by 7 bases. The germline V gene has CDR1 GTSNPN and CDR2 SVGIG (reference sequence). The CDR3 reads CAWSVGQGGNIQYF. Here the CDR3 DNA reads TGTGCCTGGAGTGTAGGGCAGGGAGGGAACATTCAGTACTTC.

As to this clone: Being one base from a much bigger clone, this may be a read error. The chain couples TRBV6-1 to TRBJ1-5; D gene uncertain. The germline CDR1 and CDR2 sequences are MNHNS and SASEGT. Trimming removed 2 bases from V and 5 bases from J, with 4 bases in between. This CDR3 comprises 12 residues. CDR3 DNA sequence: TGTGCCAGCAGTGAATGGTATCAGCCCCAGCATTTT. Translating gives CASSEWYQPQHF.

For this clone: Other DNA sequences in the same sample also yield this CDR3. The gene calls are TRBV5-1 and TRBJ2-5; either TRBD1 or TRBD2 may fit D (6 bases each). V was shortened by 0 bases and J by 3 bases, with 9 bases between the two germline ends. The CDR3 covers 14 residues. Germline CDR1 is SGHRS and CDR2 is YFSETQ. DNA of the CDR3: TGCGCCAGCAGCTTGGAGGGGGGCAAAGAGACCCAGTACTTC. Translated: CASSLEGGKETQYF.

This clone appeared once. The rearrangement joins TRBV30 to TRBJ2-7; 9 positions agree with TRBD2. Germline trimming cut 3 bases from V and 1 base from J; bases unmatched to any gene: 4. CDR1 and CDR2 (germline): GTSNPN, SVGIG (reference sequence). The CDR3 covers 14 residues. The CDR3, as DNA: TGTGCCTGGAGATTAGCGGGAGCATCCTACGAGCAGTACTTC. Its protein is CAWRLAGASYEQYF.

The table lists this clone with a count of one. The chain links TRBV11-1 to TRBJ1-2; D perhaps matches TRBD1 (6 bases). This CDR3 region has 14 residues. V was shortened by 3 bases and J by 0 bases, with 8 bases between the two germline ends. Per the germline V gene, CDR1 is SGHAT and CDR2 is FQDESV (reference sequence). The CDR3: CASSFRGSNYGYTF. The CDR3 region has the DNA TGTGCCAGCAGCTTCAGGGGCTCTAACTATGGCTACACCTTC.

The gene calls are TRBV5-1 and TRBJ2-6; 7 bases are shared with TRBD2. Trimming removed 0 bases from V and 2 bases from J; junction bases left unmatched: 2. Germline CDR1 reads SGHRS; CDR2 reads YFSETQ. The CDR3 covers 16 residues. The DNA for the CDR3 is TGCGCCAGCAGCTTGGAGGCGGGAGCTGGGGCCAACGTCCTGACTTTC. It codes for CASSLEAGAGANVLTF.